The sequence of this T cell receptor (beta chain) was determined in a study of T cell changes during pregnancy in multiple sclerosis. The V gene lost 2 bases and the J gene lost 1 base, with 6 bases spanning the gap. Germline-derived CDR1 and CDR2 are SGHRS and YFSETQ. This CDR3 has 13 amino acids. Assay used: immunoSEQ multiplex PCR; TCRdb lists only in-frame clones, some missing. The sample contains about 100,000 clones, 85% to 95% of which appear only once. The chain has TRBV5-1 and TRBJ1-1; D not resolved. This sample comprised peripheral blood, obtained in the second trimester of pregnancy. The receptor's source is a female donor with multiple sclerosis, enrolled in a pregnancy study. The CDR3 DNA sequence: TGCGCCAGCAGCTTTTCCTCGAACACTGAAGCTTTCTTT. It encodes CASSFSSNTEAFF.